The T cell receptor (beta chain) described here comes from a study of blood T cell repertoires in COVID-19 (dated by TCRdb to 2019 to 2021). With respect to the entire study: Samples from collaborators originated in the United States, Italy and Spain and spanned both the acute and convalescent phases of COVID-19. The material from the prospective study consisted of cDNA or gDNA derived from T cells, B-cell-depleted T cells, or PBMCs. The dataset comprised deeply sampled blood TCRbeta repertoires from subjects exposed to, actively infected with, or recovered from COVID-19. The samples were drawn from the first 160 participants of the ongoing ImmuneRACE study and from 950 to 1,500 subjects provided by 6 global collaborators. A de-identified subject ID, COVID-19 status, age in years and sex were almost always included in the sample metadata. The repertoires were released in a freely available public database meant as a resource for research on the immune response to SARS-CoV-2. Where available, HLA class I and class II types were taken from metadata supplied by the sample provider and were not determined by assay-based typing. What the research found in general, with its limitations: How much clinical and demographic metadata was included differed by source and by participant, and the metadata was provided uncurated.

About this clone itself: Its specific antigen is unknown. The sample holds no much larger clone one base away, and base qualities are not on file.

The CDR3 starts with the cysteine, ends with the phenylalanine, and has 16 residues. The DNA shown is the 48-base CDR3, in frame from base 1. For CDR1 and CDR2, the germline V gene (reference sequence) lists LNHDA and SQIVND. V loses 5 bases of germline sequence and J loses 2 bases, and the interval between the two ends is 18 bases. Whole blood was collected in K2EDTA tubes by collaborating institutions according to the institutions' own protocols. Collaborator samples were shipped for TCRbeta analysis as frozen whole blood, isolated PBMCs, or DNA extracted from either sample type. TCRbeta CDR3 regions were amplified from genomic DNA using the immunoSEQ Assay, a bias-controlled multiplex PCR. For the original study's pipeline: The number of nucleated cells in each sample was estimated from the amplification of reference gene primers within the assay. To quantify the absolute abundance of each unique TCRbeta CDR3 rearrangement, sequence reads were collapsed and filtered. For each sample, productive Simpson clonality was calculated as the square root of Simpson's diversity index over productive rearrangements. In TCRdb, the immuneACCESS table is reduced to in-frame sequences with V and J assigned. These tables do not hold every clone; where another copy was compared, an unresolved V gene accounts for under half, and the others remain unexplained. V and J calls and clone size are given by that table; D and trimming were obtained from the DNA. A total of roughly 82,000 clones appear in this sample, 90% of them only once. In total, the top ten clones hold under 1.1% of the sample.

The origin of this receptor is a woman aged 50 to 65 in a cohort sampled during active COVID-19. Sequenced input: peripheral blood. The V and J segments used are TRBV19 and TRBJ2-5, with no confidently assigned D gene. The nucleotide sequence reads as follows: TGTGCCAGTAGTCCCAGATACGGTACGAGGCAAGAGACCCAGTACTTC. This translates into CASSPRYGTRQETQYF.